Below are 31 T cell receptor beta chains sequenced from a single sample in a study of post-analysis software for immune sequencing data. Study-level points and caveats: Among four or five TRBV segments more frequent in patients than controls were TRBV5-6, TRBV5-1 and TRBV20-1.

Each TCR beta cDNA library carried unique molecular identifiers. One entry per CDR3 protein, called by TCRdb with MiXCR from the PCR reads. Seen here are roughly 200,000 distinct CDR3 sequences, over 25% observed once, and the top ten hold roughly 3.5%. Their antigen targets remain unknown. The specimen sequenced was blood. Receptors originate from a girl under 18 with multiple sclerosis.

As regards this clonotype: At one of its ends the junction is not consistent with the germline gene, which may arise from a read error. The rearrangement uses TRBV5-6 and TRBJ1-1; 7 bases map to TRBD1. This CDR3 is built from 13 residues. The germline gives CDR1 SGHDT, CDR2 YYEEEE. The CDR3, as DNA: TGTGCCAGCAGTTTCGACAGGGACACTGAAGTTTTCTTT. It is translated as CASSFDRDTEVFF.

This CDR3 reads CASSPGRGADQPQHF. The CDR3 bases are TGTGCCAGCAGCCCGGGGCGGGGTGCGGATCAGCCCCAGCATTTT. The chain links TRBV2 to TRBJ1-5, with D possibly TRBD1 on 5 matching bases. V lost 6 bases to trimming and J lost 5 bases, with 17 bases between them. Per germline, CDR1 SNHLY and CDR2 FYNNEI. The CDR3 totals 15 residues.

In its sample, this clonotype was seen many times. The genes are TRBV20-1 and TRBJ2-7; no reliable D call. CDR1 DFQATT and CDR2 SNEGSKA come from the germline V gene (reference sequence). The V gene lost 5 bases and the J gene lost 2 bases, with 10 bases spanning the gap. The CDR3 totals 12 residues. CDR3 loop: CSARGRTYEQYF. Here the CDR3 DNA reads TGCAGTGCTCGAGGACGGACCTACGAGCAGTACTTC.

As regards this clonotype: The conserved phenylalanine or tryptophan is not found at the CDR3 terminus, so this likely reflects a read error. This rearrangement joins TRBV12-3 or TRBV12-4 to TRBJ2-5; D remains unclear. The DNA end is more similar to TRBJ2-7, so the J call may be wrong. CDR3 length: 11 residues. The CDR3 nucleotides are TGTGCCAGCAGTCAGGCCTACGAGCAGTACTAC. It specifies CASSQAYEQYY.

With respect to this clonotype: A clone one base away is much larger, so this may be a read error. The CDR3, as DNA: TGTGCCATCAGTGAGCTCTTACAGGAGGCTCAGTACTTC. Amino acids: CAISELLQEAQYF. V gene TRBV10-3 combines with J gene TRBJ2-5; D is perhaps TRBD1 or TRBD2 (5 bases each). Between the trimmed V and J ends, which lost 2 bases and 11 bases, there was a span of 15 bases. Germline lookup yields CDR1 ENHRY and CDR2 SYGVKD. The CDR3 has 13 residues.

A word on this clonotype: With a much larger clone just one base away, this may be a read error. The rearrangement links TRBV5-1 to TRBJ2-7, with D possibly being TRBD2 (5 bases). The CDR3 totals 18 residues. V shed 4 bases and J shed 0 bases, with 23 bases lying between them. The germline V gene encodes CDR1 SGHRS and CDR2 YFSETQ. The chain's CDR3 is CASSPLWSGIGDSYEQYF. The CDR3, as DNA: TGCGCCAGCAGCCCACTCTGGTCGGGGATAGGCGACTCCTACGAGCAGTACTTC.

This clonotype was detected ten times or more. The V gene is TRBV12-3 or TRBV12-4, the J gene TRBJ2-3, with a possible D match to TRBD2 (7 bases). There are 15 residues in the CDR3. The V gene lost 6 bases and the J gene lost 4 bases, with 17 bases spanning the gap. The CDR3 protein is CASSTGGASSDTQYF. In nucleotides, the CDR3 is TGTGCCAGCAGCACTGGGGGGGCAAGTTCAGATACGCAGTATTTT.

The chain employs TRBV3-1 and TRBJ1-2, with a tentative D call TRBD1 (5 bases). The germline V and J ends were trimmed by 2 bases and 8 bases, with 6 bases remaining between them. This CDR3 is 11 amino acids long. Germline values: CDR1 LGHDT, CDR2 YNNKEL (reference sequence). CDR3 sequence (DNA): TGTGCCAGCAGCCAAAGGGGCGGCTACACCTTC. It codes for CASSQRGGYTF.

This clonotype has only a few counts. The chain recombines TRBV20-1 with TRBJ1-6; 7 bases map to TRBD1. This CDR3 has 13 residues. V shed 5 bases and J 4 bases; nucleotides not matched to a gene: 2. Germline V lookup: CDR1 DFQATT, CDR2 SNEGSKA (reference sequence). The CDR3 DNA sequence: TGCAGTGCTTACAGGGGTTATAATTCACCCCTCCACTTT. Translating gives CSAYRGYNSPLHF.

This chain connects TRBV27 to TRBJ1-5, with D perhaps matching TRBD1 (5 bases). CDR1 MNHEY and CDR2 SMNVEV come from the germline V gene (reference sequence). V lost 3 bases and J 0 bases, leaving 9 bases between the germline ends. CDR3 length: 15 residues. The CDR3 loop reads CASSLTVSSNQPQHF. CDR3 DNA sequence: TGTGCCAGCAGTTTGACAGTCTCTAGCAATCAGCCCCAGCATTTT.

The chain joins TRBV10-3 to TRBJ2-3; 7 bases agree with TRBD2. Germline V lookup: CDR1 ENHRY, CDR2 SYGVKD. This CDR3 is built from 14 residues. Trimming cost V 6 bases and J 4 bases; bases outside gene matches: 7. In DNA, the CDR3 is TGTGCCATCAGCCTGACTAGCCCCCCAGATACGCAGTATTTT. It encodes CAISLTSPPDTQYF.

This clonotype was counted only a few times. The chain recombines TRBV29-1 with TRBJ2-7, with 10 bases aligning to TRBD2. CDR1 is SQVTM, CDR2 ANQGSEA, per germline. The CDR3 is 12 residues long. J lost 6 bases, V lost 5 bases, and 4 bases had no gene match. CDR3 DNA sequence: TGCAGCGTTCGAAGCGGGGGGGCCGAGCAGTACTTC. Its translation is CSVRSGGAEQYF.

A remark on this clonotype: At one of its ends the junction is not consistent with the germline gene, which may arise from a read error. V usage is TRBV28 and J usage is TRBJ1-1; unclear D gene. CDR1 MDHEN and CDR2 SYDVKM come from the germline V gene. This CDR3 region has 15 residues. CDR3 residues: CASSSPVRGNTGAFF. The CDR3 nucleotides read TGTGCCAGCAGTTCACCAGTGCGGGGAAACACTGGAGCTTTCTTT.

This clonotype was counted many times. The V call is TRBV29-1, the J call TRBJ2-3, with 9 bases identical to TRBD1. CDR3 length: 13 residues. Germline-derived CDR1 and CDR2 are SQVTM and ANQGSEA. V trimming: 6 bases; J trimming: 3 bases; junction bases outside the gene matches: 4. The DNA of the CDR3 is TGCAGCGTACAGGGGGCGCTAACAGATACGCAGTATTTT. This sequence encodes CSVQGALTDTQYF.

The rearrangement joins TRBV5-1 to TRBJ2-5; weak D call: TRBD2 (5 bases). With 7 bases removed from V and 11 bases from J, the gap between germline ends came to 21 bases. CDR3 length: 13 residues. Germline V lookup: CDR1 SGHRS, CDR2 YFSETQ. CDR3 protein: CASRESWRTEQYF. For the CDR3, the DNA is TGCGCCAGCCGCGAAAGCTGGAGGACGGAGCAGTACTTC.

V usage is TRBV29-1 and J usage is TRBJ1-1; D remains unclear. Germline V lookup: CDR1 SQVTM, CDR2 ANQGSEA. Trimming pared 4 bases from V and 4 bases from J, leaving 10 bases between. This CDR3 spans 12 amino acids. The CDR3 reads CSVVPKGTEAFF. For the CDR3, the DNA is TGCAGCGTTGTCCCTAAGGGCACTGAAGCTTTCTTT.

This clonotype occurred a few times. At one of its ends the junction is not consistent with the germline gene, which may arise from a read error. The chain carries TRBV5-1 and TRBJ2-1; D possibly corresponds to TRBD2 (6 bases). The length of the CDR3 is 16 residues. From germline, CDR1 is SGHRS and CDR2 YFSETQ. Written as DNA, the CDR3 is TGCACCAGTAGCTTGGAGGGGCGGTCCTCTTACAATGAGCAGTTCTTC. Protein sequence: CTSSLEGRSSYNEQFF.

This clonotype was counted a few times. This rearrangement joins TRBV7-3 to TRBJ2-1, with D possibly being TRBD1 (5 bases). Germline assignment: CDR1 SGHTA and CDR2 FQGTGA. This CDR3 contains 17 residues. Trimming removed 4 bases from V and 4 bases from J, with 20 bases in between. CDR3 DNA: TGTGCCAGCAGCTCACCGGTGGACAAAGCCGTATACAATGAGCAGTTCTTC. As protein: CASSSPVDKAVYNEQFF.

Details on this clonotype: Possible read error: a much larger clone is one base away. This chain links TRBV5-5 with TRBJ2-3; a possible D gene is TRBD2 (5 bases). Trimming left V 0 bases short and J 7 bases short, with 24 bases between. Germline loops: CDR1 SGHKS, CDR2 YYEKEE (reference sequence). CDR3 length: 18 amino acids. The CDR3 loop is CASSLAEGPKVGRYTQYF. The DNA of the CDR3 is TGTGCCAGCAGCTTGGCCGAAGGACCAAAAGTGGGGAGATATACGCAGTATTTT.

This clonotype has a count of ten or more. The V call is TRBV5-1, the J call TRBJ2-7; D assignment may be TRBD1 or TRBD2 (5 bases each). CDR3 length: 15 residues. V was cut by 1 base and J by 0 bases, with 11 bases left in between. CDR1 and CDR2 from the germline V gene are SGHRS and YFSETQ. The CDR3 DNA reads as TGCGCCAGCAGCTTGCGATGGGGGAGCTCCTACGAGCAGTACTTC. As protein: CASSLRWGSSYEQYF.

The gene calls are TRBV5-1 and TRBJ1-1, with a tentative D call TRBD1 (5 bases). CDR1 SGHRS and CDR2 YFSETQ come from the germline V gene. This CDR3 comprises 15 residues. Trimming pared 6 bases from V and 5 bases from J, leaving 20 bases between. This CDR3 is CASIEGSHKGTEAFF. Written as DNA, the CDR3 is TGCGCCAGCATCGAGGGATCTCACAAGGGGACTGAAGCTTTCTTT.

This clonotype came up a few times. The chain combines TRBV7-9 with TRBJ2-1; 14 nucleotides align to TRBD2. CDR1 is SEHNR and CDR2 is FQNEAQ in the germline V gene (reference sequence). The CDR3 has 18 amino acids. V lost 6 bases to trimming and J lost 0 bases; unmatched junction nucleotides: 7. The CDR3 is CASSWGLAGASSYNEQFF. CDR3 nucleotide sequence: TGTGCCAGCAGTTGGGGACTAGCGGGGGCCAGCTCCTACAATGAGCAGTTCTTC.

This clonotype was seen only a few times. This chain joins TRBV5-1 and TRBJ1-4; D call uncertain. The length of the CDR3 is 13 residues. The V end lost 4 bases, the J end lost 8 bases, and 12 bases lay between the germline ends. Germline CDR1 and CDR2: SGHRS and YFSETQ. In DNA form, the CDR3 reads TGCGCCAGCAGCCGCACATTAGGCGAAAAACTGTTTTTT. Protein sequence: CASSRTLGEKLFF.

This clonotype has only one observation. The chain is built from TRBV5-6 and TRBJ2-1; 7 bases line up with TRBD1. CDR1 is SGHDT, CDR2 YYEEEE, per germline. V dropped 4 bases and J dropped 9; count of bases not matched to a gene: 4. The CDR3 is 12 amino acids. This CDR3 is CASSIRTGEQFF. Written as DNA, the CDR3 is TGTGCCAGCAGCATCCGGACAGGTGAGCAGTTCTTC.

V usage is TRBV7-8 and J usage is TRBJ1-6, with a tentative D call TRBD1 (5 bases). In germline, CDR1 is SGHVS, CDR2 FQNEAQ. The CDR3 runs to 15 residues. Deletions cut 1 base from V and 7 bases from J, with 11 bases between. The CDR3 loop reads CASSLVQGGNSPLHF. CDR3 DNA sequence: TGTGCCAGCAGCTTAGTTCAGGGAGGAAATTCACCCCTCCACTTT.

This clonotype was recorded at least ten times. V gene TRBV10-3 combines with J gene TRBJ2-3; D unclear. Germline V gene sequence: CDR1 ENHRY, CDR2 SYGVKD. The V and J ends lost 2 bases and 2 bases respectively, with 11 bases between them. The CDR3 covers 15 residues. CDR3 sequence: CAISERTKNTDTQYF. The CDR3 bases are TGTGCCATCAGTGAGAGGACCAAAAACACAGATACGCAGTATTTT.

The J gene is TRBJ1-1, the V gene TRBV29-1, with D perhaps TRBD1 (5 bases). The CDR3 extends over 14 amino acids. Germline V CDR1 and CDR2: SQVTM, ANQGSEA. The ends were cut back, 3 bases at V and 6 bases at J, with 17 bases in the middle. DNA of the CDR3: TGCAGCGTTGAGGGGACTGTTGACACACCTGAAGCTTTCTTT. Its protein is CSVEGTVDTPEAFF.

This clonotype was counted between two and nine times. This chain joins TRBV15 and TRBJ2-2; 7 positions match TRBD2. The length of the CDR3 is 16 residues. Losses at the gene ends were 1 base for V and 6 bases for J; bases not matched to a gene: 8. CDR1 LNHNV and CDR2 YYDKDF come from the germline V gene (reference sequence). Here the CDR3 DNA reads TGTGCCACCAGCAGAGTATGGGGGAGCGGGGCCGGGGAGCTGTTTTTT. This sequence encodes CATSRVWGSGAGELFF.

This clonotype was seen once. A single base separates this from a much larger clone, so it may be a read error. The chain combines TRBV7-2 with TRBJ2-3, with D unclear. Germline-derived CDR1 and CDR2 are SGHTA and FQGNSA. The CDR3 extends over 14 amino acids. This CDR3 is CASSLAISTDTRYF. CDR3 bases: TGTGCCAGCAGCTTAGCAATAAGCACAGATACGCGGTATTTT.

Ten or more counts support this clonotype. The chain carries TRBV29-1 and TRBJ1-1, with unresolved D. With 2 bases removed from V and 4 bases from J, the gap between germline ends came to 17 bases. Germline V gives CDR1 SQVTM, CDR2 ANQGSEA. The CDR3 consists of 15 residues. CDR3 nucleotide sequence: TGCAGCGTTGAACATACCATGAGATACAGCACTGAAGCTTTCTTT. Amino acid sequence: CSVEHTMRYSTEAFF.

In this sample, this clonotype turned up a few times. The rearrangement links TRBV5-1 to TRBJ1-1; TRBD1 is a possible D gene (6 bases). The CDR3 contains 15 residues. The V gene lost 4 bases and the J gene lost 3 bases, with 16 bases spanning the gap. Germline V gene lookup returns CDR1 SGHRS and CDR2 YFSETQ. CDR3 sequence (DNA): TGCGCCAGCAGCATTTATACAGGGTTCGACACTGAAGCTTTCTTT. It encodes CASSIYTGFDTEAFF.